Below are 7 T cell receptor beta chains sequenced from a single sample in a study of CXCR3-negative and CXCR3-positive naive CD8 T cells. TRB cDNA was prepared as libraries by UMI-labeled 5' RACE. TCRdb re-called the 5' RACE reads and catalogs CDR3 proteins one per entry, DNA excluded. There are 150,000 or so distinct CDR3 sequences in the sample, with approximately 0.29% held by the top ten. Sequencing used naive CXCR3- CD8+ T cells from blood. Noted subset: CD45RO-CCR7+CD27+CD95- naive CD8+ T cells lacking CXCR3 (TNR3-). Source of these receptors: a human donor in good health. Some clones in this sample may be carry-over from other donors' samples.

V is TRBV4-1 and J is TRBJ2-1; TCRdb lists TRBD2, though no DNA is available to test this call. Germline V CDR1 and CDR2: MGHRA, YSYEKL. This CDR3 is built from 16 residues. This chain's CDR3 is CASRQVAGGTYNEQFF.

The gene calls are TRBV6-5 and TRBJ2-1. The CDR3 runs to 15 residues. CDR1 and CDR2 (germline): MNHEY, SVGAGI. Here the CDR3 reads CASSYGESSYNEQFF.

V usage is TRBV12-3 or TRBV12-4 and J usage is TRBJ1-5; TCRdb indicates TRBD1, and absent DNA this call remains unverified. This CDR3 is built from 12 residues. The CDR3 loop is CASSLPDQPQHF.

The chain joins TRBV7-8 to TRBJ2-5; checking the TCRdb D call of TRBD2 is not possible without DNA. Germline V gene lookup returns CDR1 SGHVS and CDR2 FQNEAQ. The CDR3 runs 16 residues. Here the CDR3 reads CASSPALAPVRETQYF.

The V gene is TRBV7-9, the J gene TRBJ2-1; the TCRdb D gene call, TRBD1, has no DNA to confirm it. CDR3 length equals 12 residues. Germline V gene data show CDR1 as SEHNR and CDR2 as FQNEAQ (reference sequence). The CDR3 sequence is CASSLYRTVLFF.

The V call is TRBV29-1, the J call TRBJ2-7; the TRBD1 assignment by TCRdb is unverifiable without DNA. CDR3 size: 13 residues. Germline V CDR1 and CDR2: SQVTM, ANQGSEA. CDR3 region: CSVDPGPEYEQYF.

The chain carries TRBV25-1 and TRBJ2-7; TCRdb picks TRBD1, but there is no DNA to check that call. This CDR3 region has 16 residues. Germline CDR1 and CDR2: MGHDK and SYGVNS. CDR3 protein: CASSEYSGTGPYEQYF.